This is a list of T cell receptor beta chains from one sample in a study of cytomegalovirus exposure and HLA in healthy donors. The data were produced by immunoSEQ multiplex PCR, yet TCRdb's version contains in-frame clones alone and is incomplete. The table lists about 190,000 clones, roughly 80% of them singletons. The sample comprised PBMCs. Receptors were obtained from a woman between 45 and 65 years old in good health and CMV-seronegative. Each CDR3 is given with its conserved first and last residue. The D gene is left open where the match is weak. Part of the rows lack a size; the others show once, few, many or a class for expanded clones.

>TRBD1|16|TRBJ2-4|NA|TRBV2
CASSLQDRVAKNIQYF
TGTGCCAGCAGTCTACAAGACAGGGTGGCCAAAAACATTCAGTACTTC
>TRBD1|14|TRBJ1-4|NA|TRBV7-6
CASSSGQGVEKLFF
TGTGCCAGCAGCTCGGGACAGGGGGTTGAAAAACTGTTTTTT
>NA|16|TRBJ2-7|NA|TRBV7-2
CASSLGVQGVGYEQYF
TGTGCCAGCAGCTTAGGCGTGCAGGGCGTAGGGTACGAGCAGTACTTC
>NA|14|TRBJ2-5|NA|TRBV28
CASSLILKGETQYF
TGTGCCAGCAGTTTAATCCTGAAGGGGGAGACCCAGTACTTC
>NA|16|TRBJ1-3|NA|TRBV5-1
CASSLGLVSSGNTIYF
TGCGCCAGCAGCTTGGGTCTCGTGAGCTCTGGAAACACCATATATTTT
>TRBD1|13|TRBJ1-2|NA|TRBV7-9
CASTPTGNYGYTF
TGTGCCAGCACCCCGACAGGGAACTATGGCTACACCTTC
>NA|15|TRBJ2-7|NA|TRBV5-1
CASSPGGATSYEQYF
TGCGCCAGCAGCCCCGGCGGGGCAACGTCCTACGAGCAGTACTTC
>TRBD1|16|TRBJ1-2|few|TRBV7-9
CASSLEGRDRGDGYTF
TGTGCCAGCAGTTTAGAGGGGAGAGACAGGGGCGACGGCTACACCTTC
>NA|15|TRBJ2-3|NA|TRBV7-9
CASSLGSGSTDTQYF
TGTGCCAGCAGCTTAGGTTCCGGGAGCACAGATACGCAGTATTTT
>NA|16|TRBJ2-1|NA|TRBV5-6
CASSLVIRTGYNEQFF
TGTGCCAGCAGCTTGGTTATCCGCACCGGCTACAATGAGCAGTTCTTC
>NA|14|TRBJ1-1|few|TRBV6-1
CASSKQAGDTEAFF
TGTGCCAGCAGTAAACAGGCGGGAGACACTGAAGCTTTCTTT
>TRBD2|14|TRBJ2-1|NA|TRBV27
CASSLIGTNNEQFF
TGTGCCAGCAGTTTAATAGGGACTAACAATGAGCAGTTCTTC
>TRBD2|13|TRBJ2-5|NA|TRBV7-3
CASSRGVGETQYF
TGTGCCAGCAGCCGGGGGGTAGGGGAGACCCAGTACTTC
>NA|14|TRBJ1-5|few|TRBV2
CASSVVGPGGPQHF
TGTGCCAGCAGTGTGGTAGGACCAGGAGGACCCCAGCATTTT
>NA|13|TRBJ2-7|NA|TRBV19
CASSMGGAGEQYF
TGTGCCAGTAGTATGGGGGGGGCCGGGGAGCAGTACTTC
>TRBD1|13|TRBJ1-2|NA|TRBV19
CASSIDRGRGYTF
TGTGCCAGTAGTATAGACAGGGGGCGCGGCTACACCTTC
>NA|13|TRBJ1-1|NA|TRBV28
CASWRGLNTEAFF
TGTGCCAGCTGGCGAGGGTTGAACACTGAAGCTTTCTTT
>NA|13|TRBJ2-3|NA|TRBV5-4
CASSSGTIDTQYF
TGTGCCAGCAGCTCTGGGACAATAGATACGCAGTATTTT
>TRBD1|15|TRBJ1-2|NA|TRBV5-6
CASSIDRGEDYGYTF
TGTGCCAGCAGCATAGACAGGGGGGAGGACTATGGCTACACCTTC
>TRBD2|15|TRBJ2-5|NA|TRBV28
CASVSFQGLAGEQYF
TGTGCCAGCGTTTCGTTCCAGGGGCTAGCGGGGGAGCAGTACTTC
>NA|13|TRBJ2-2|NA|TRBV9
CASSVTDTGELFF
TGTGCCAGCAGCGTAACAGATACCGGGGAGCTGTTTTTT
>TRBD1|17|TRBJ1-6|NA|TRBV7-3
CASSLTGQGEAYSPLHF
TGTGCCAGCAGCTTAACCGGACAGGGCGAAGCTTATTCACCCCTCCACTTT
>TRBD1|14|TRBJ1-3|few|TRBV2
CASRVTGAGNTIYF
TGTGCCAGCAGAGTGACAGGGGCTGGAAACACCATATATTTT
>NA|12|TRBJ1-1|NA|TRBV6-6
CATNGEGIEAFF
TGTGCCACCAATGGGGAGGGAATTGAAGCTTTCTTT
>NA|14|TRBJ1-5|NA|TRBV4-3
CASSQVEGAQPQHF
TGCGCCAGCAGCCAAGTGGAGGGTGCTCAGCCCCAGCATTTT
>TRBD1|14|TRBJ2-5|NA|TRBV5-4
CASSSGQARETQYF
TGTGCCAGCAGCTCGGGACAGGCGAGGGAGACCCAGTACTTC
>NA|14|TRBJ1-6|few|TRBV6-5
CASGYATGNSPLHF
TGTGCCAGCGGGTACGCTACAGGGAATTCACCCCTCCACTTT
>TRBD2|15|TRBJ2-7|NA|TRBV28
CASSTGLAGVYEQYF
TGTGCCAGCAGTACCGGACTAGCGGGAGTCTACGAGCAGTACTTC
>TRBD1|17|TRBJ2-6|NA|TRBV25-1
CASSARQGKSGANVLTF
TGTGCCAGCAGTGCGCGACAGGGGAAGAGTGGGGCCAACGTCCTGACTTTC
>TRBD1|14|TRBJ1-2|few|TRBV4-3
CASSPGQGVRGYTF
TGCGCCAGCAGCCCGGGACAGGGAGTGAGGGGCTACACCTTC
>NA|14|TRBJ1-2|NA|TRBV5-6
CASSLDPINYGYTF
TGTGCCAGCAGCTTGGACCCTATTAACTATGGCTACACCTTC
>NA|16|TRBJ2-3|once|TRBV28
CASSFGGAGYTDTQYF
TGTGCCAGCAGTTTTGGGGGCGCGGGCTATACAGATACGCAGTATTTT
>TRBD2|14|TRBJ2-3|NA|TRBV25-1
CASMERGPTDTQYF
TGTGCCAGCATGGAGCGGGGGCCCACAGATACGCAGTATTTT
>TRBD1|15|TRBJ1-1|NA|TRBV27
CASSPLGQVGTEAFF
TGTGCCAGCAGTCCCTTAGGACAGGTGGGTACTGAAGCTTTCTTT
>NA|15|TRBJ1-2|NA|TRBV19
CASSARQVLQEGYTF
TGTGCCAGTAGTGCCCGACAGGTCCTTCAGGAGGGCTACACCTTC
>NA|15|TRBJ2-2|NA|TRBV23-1
CASRTNRENTGELFF
TGCGCCAGCAGGACCAACAGGGAGAACACCGGGGAGCTGTTTTTT
>TRBD2|15|TRBJ2-2|NA|TRBV27
CASSSRGVLTGELFF
TGTGCCAGCAGTTCCCGGGGGGTCCTGACCGGGGAGCTGTTTTTT
>TRBD1|16|TRBJ2-1|once|TRBV7-9
CASSPPVQGKGNEQFF
TGTGCCAGCAGCCCCCCGGTACAGGGGAAAGGAAATGAGCAGTTCTTC
>NA|13|TRBJ2-7|NA|TRBV7-9
CASSSTEPYEQYF
TGTGCCAGCAGCTCAACGGAGCCCTACGAGCAGTACTTC
>TRBD2|15|TRBJ2-7|NA|TRBV18
CASSSLSSGSYEQYF
TGTGCCAGCTCATCCCTGAGTAGCGGGAGCTACGAGCAGTACTTC
>NA|15|TRBJ1-2|NA|TRBV5-1
CASSLAYSLNYGYTF
TGCGCCAGCAGCTTGGCCTACAGTTTAAACTATGGCTACACCTTC
>NA|16|TRBJ1-3|NA|TRBV5-3
CARSTLNWSSGNTIYF
TGTGCCAGAAGCACGTTAAACTGGAGCTCTGGAAACACCATATATTTT
>TRBD1|13|TRBJ1-5|NA|TRBV6-1
CASRGQGNQPQHF
TGTGCCAGCCGAGGACAGGGGAATCAGCCCCAGCATTTT
>TRBD1|21|TRBJ1-6|NA|TRBV15
CATSRVESKLAYRGRNSPLHF
TGTGCCACCAGCAGAGTGGAGTCCAAGCTGGCCTACAGGGGTCGGAATTCACCCCTCCACTTT
>TRBD1|15|TRBJ1-5|NA|TRBV2
CASRGGTGLNQPQHF
TGTGCCAGCAGGGGGGGGACAGGGTTAAATCAGCCCCAGCATTTT
>NA|14|TRBJ2-2|once|TRBV15
CATSSTRVAGELFF
TGTGCCACCAGCAGTACCAGGGTCGCCGGGGAGCTGTTTTTT
>NA|13|TRBJ2-7|few|TRBV28
CASKAGGLWEQYF
TGTGCCAGCAAGGCAGGGGGGCTCTGGGAGCAGTACTTC
>NA|13|TRBJ1-1|few|TRBV6-1
CASRRREGTEAFF
TGTGCCAGCAGACGCCGGGAGGGCACTGAAGCTTTCTTT
>TRBD1|14|TRBJ1-1|NA|TRBV4-3
CASSYRGREAEAFF
TGCGCCAGCAGTTACAGGGGGCGCGAGGCTGAAGCTTTCTTT
>TRBD2|16|TRBJ2-5|NA|TRBV7-2
CASSPGPYSGEETQYF
TGTGCCAGCAGCCCCGGGCCGTATAGCGGGGAGGAGACCCAGTACTTC
>TRBD1|17|TRBJ2-2|few|TRBV28
CASSFLWDRGLTGELFF
TGTGCCAGCAGTTTCCTCTGGGACAGGGGGCTAACCGGGGAGCTGTTTTTT
>NA|12|TRBJ1-5|once|TRBV10-3
CAISAVNQPQHF
TGTGCCATCAGTGCGGTGAATCAGCCCCAGCATTTT